This T cell receptor beta chain appears in the sequencing data of a study of T-cell memory formation after mild COVID-19. Study summary: Each donor largely had its own TCR clusters. Broader study findings: Second-wave clones peaking on day 37 lacked confirmed SARS-CoV-2 specificity.

The ends were cut back, 0 bases at V and 2 bases at J, with 14 bases in the middle. The CDR3 has 16 residues. Germline V CDR1 and CDR2: ENHRY, SYGVKD. About this clonotype itself: What it binds is unknown.

Using its own MiXCR run on the 5' RACE reads, TCRdb lists one record per CDR3 protein. In the table there are about 68,000 distinct CDR3 sequences, 15% to 20% of which are singletons. V usage is TRBV10-3 and J usage is TRBJ2-7; D is undetermined. The sequencing sample was made of PBMCs or a T cell subset sorted from them (not recorded which). The receptor comes from an adult woman who had mild COVID-19 (a few samples of this study predate the infection). Cell type and time point are not known. CDR3 residues: CAISESVVGNPYEQYF. The DNA of the CDR3 is TGTGCCATCAGTGAGTCTGTGGTGGGTAATCCCTACGAGCAGTACTTC.